This T cell receptor beta chain was sequenced during a study of blood T cell repertoires in COVID-19. The wider study: Collection of acute and convalescent COVID-19 samples took place in the United States, Italy and Spain. PBMCs, B-cell-depleted T cells, or T cells were the source of the cDNA or gDNA that made up the material.

Germline V gene data show CDR1 as SNHLY and CDR2 as FYNNEI. Trimming left V 7 bases short and J 1 base short, with 10 bases between. There are 13 residues in the CDR3. Methods used by the authors: Reference gene primer amplification gave nucleated cell count estimates. Profiling relied on immunoSEQ multiplex PCR, and the TCRdb table lists in-frame clones only, not all of them. V and J calls and clone size are given by that table; D and trimming were obtained from the DNA. The sample has just under 55,000 clones; roughly four fifths are singletons. The TCR originated in a woman aged 60-75 years with acute or convalescent COVID-19. Sequenced input: peripheral blood. The V call is TRBV2, the J call TRBJ1-1, with D possibly being TRBD1 (5 bases). The CDR3 DNA follows: TGTGCCAGCACAAGGGGTGAGAACACTGAAGCTTTCTTT. Protein: CASTRGENTEAFF.